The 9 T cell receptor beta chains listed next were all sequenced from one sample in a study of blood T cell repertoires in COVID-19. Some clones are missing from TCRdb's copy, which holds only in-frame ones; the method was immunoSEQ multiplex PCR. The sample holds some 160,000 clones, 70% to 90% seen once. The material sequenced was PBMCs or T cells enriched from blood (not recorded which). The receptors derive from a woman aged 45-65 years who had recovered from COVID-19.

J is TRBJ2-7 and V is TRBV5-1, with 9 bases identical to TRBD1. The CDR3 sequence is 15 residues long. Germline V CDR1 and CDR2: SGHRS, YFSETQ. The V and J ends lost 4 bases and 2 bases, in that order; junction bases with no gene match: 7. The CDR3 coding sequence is TGCGCCAGCAGCAAAGGACAGGGGCCCCCCTACGAGCAGTACTTC. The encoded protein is CASSKGQGPPYEQYF.

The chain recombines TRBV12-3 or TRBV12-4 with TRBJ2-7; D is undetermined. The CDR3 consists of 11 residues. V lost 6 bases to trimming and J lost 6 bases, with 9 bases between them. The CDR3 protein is CASSYSIEQYF. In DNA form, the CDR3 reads TGTGCCAGCAGCTACTCTATCGAGCAGTACTTC.

In DNA form, the CDR3 reads TGTGCCATCAGTGACCCAGGGTTAGTGACCAATGAGCAGTTCTTC. Translating it yields CAISDPGLVTNEQFF. This chain connects TRBV10-3 to TRBJ2-1; TRBD1 is a possible D gene (5 bases). Germline loops: CDR1 ENHRY, CDR2 SYGVKD. Trimming took 3 bases from V and 6 from J, leaving 15 bases between them. CDR3 size: 15 residues.

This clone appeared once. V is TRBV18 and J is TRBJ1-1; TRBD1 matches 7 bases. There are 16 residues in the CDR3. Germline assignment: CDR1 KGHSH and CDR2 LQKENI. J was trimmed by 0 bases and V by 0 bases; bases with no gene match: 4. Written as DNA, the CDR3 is TGTGCCAGCTCACCACCAGGGACAGCTCTGAACACTGAAGCTTTCTTT. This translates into CASSPPGTALNTEAFF.

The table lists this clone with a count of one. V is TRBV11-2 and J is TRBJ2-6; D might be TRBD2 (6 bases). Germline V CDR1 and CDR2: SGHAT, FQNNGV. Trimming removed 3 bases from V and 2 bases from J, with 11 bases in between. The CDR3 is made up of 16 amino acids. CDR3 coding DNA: TGTGCCAGCAGCTTCGGGGGAGTTGCTGGGGCCAACGTCCTGACTTTC. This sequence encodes CASSFGGVAGANVLTF.

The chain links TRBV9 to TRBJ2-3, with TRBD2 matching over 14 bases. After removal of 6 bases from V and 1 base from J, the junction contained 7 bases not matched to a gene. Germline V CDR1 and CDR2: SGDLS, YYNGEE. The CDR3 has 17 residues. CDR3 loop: CASNRLAGGQGTDTQYF. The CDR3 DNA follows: TGTGCCAGCAACAGACTAGCGGGGGGGCAGGGCACAGATACGCAGTATTTT.

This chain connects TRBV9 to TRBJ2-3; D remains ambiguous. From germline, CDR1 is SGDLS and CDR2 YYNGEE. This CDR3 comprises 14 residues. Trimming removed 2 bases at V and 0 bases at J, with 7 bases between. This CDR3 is CASSVLDSTDTQYF. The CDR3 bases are TGTGCCAGCAGCGTTTTAGATAGCACAGATACGCAGTATTTT.

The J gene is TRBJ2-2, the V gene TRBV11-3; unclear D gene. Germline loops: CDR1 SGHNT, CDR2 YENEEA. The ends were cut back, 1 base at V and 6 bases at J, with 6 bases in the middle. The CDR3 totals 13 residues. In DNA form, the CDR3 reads TGTGCCAGCAGCTTAGTTCGGTCCGGGGAGCTGTTTTTT. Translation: CASSLVRSGELFF.

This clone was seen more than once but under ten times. CDR3 sequence: CASSPRAGGSYNEQFF. The DNA of the CDR3 is TGTGCCAGCAGCCCCCGGGCCGGGGGGTCCTACAATGAGCAGTTCTTC. The chain uses TRBV7-9 and TRBJ2-1; 7 bases match TRBD2. Germline V gives CDR1 SEHNR, CDR2 FQNEAQ (reference sequence). Trimming removed 5 bases from V and 1 base from J; junction bases left unmatched: 8. CDR3 size: 16 residues.